The clone carrying this TCR beta chain was detected a few times. Its antigen is not known. Quantitative 5'-RACE with molecular barcodes produced the TCR beta libraries. TCRdb itself ran the 5' RACE reads through MiXCR, one entry per CDR3 protein. This table holds a few hundred thousand distinct CDR3 sequences, over 15% found once. The trim removed 6 bases at V and 1 base at J, leaving 9 bases unmatched. This CDR3 has 15 amino acids. CDR1 is SGHDT, CDR2 YYEEEE, per germline. The data derive from a study of CD8 T cells in ankylosing spondylitis. Study results and caveats: Typical of ankylosing spondylitis blood, it appeared, was a TCR beta motif of seven to nine highly homologous variants. Previously reported in reactive arthritis synovial fluid and blood were some of the motif variants.

Sequenced material: blood, either unsorted or a sorted T cell fraction (not recorded which). The rearrangement links TRBV5-6 to TRBJ2-5, with 7 bases lining up with TRBD1. This TCR came from a male donor with ankylosing spondylitis or in good health (not recorded which). CDR3 bases: TGTGCCAGCAATACTCGCAGGGGGAGCCAAGAGACCCAGTACTTC. It specifies CASNTRRGSQETQYF.